The present entry profiles one T cell receptor (beta chain) with its context. This CDR3 comprises 14 residues. The ends were cut back, 1 base at V and 6 bases at J, with 13 bases in the middle. The V gene's germline CDR1 is SGHRS and CDR2 YFSETQ. The data originate from a study of blood T cell repertoires in COVID-19. Whole-study context: PBMCs, B-cell-depleted T cells, or T cells provided the cDNA or gDNA that made up the material.

Method: immunoSEQ multiplex PCR; TCRdb's copy keeps in-frame clones and lacks some. Here the sample spans some 180,000 clones, 85% being singletons. The material sequenced was peripheral blood. The chain uses TRBV5-1 and TRBJ1-2; D unclear. This receptor was obtained from a woman aged 60-70 years with acute or convalescent COVID-19. The CDR3 sequence is CASSLNTGVDGYTF. In nucleotides, the CDR3 is TGCGCCAGCAGCTTGAACACGGGTGTGGATGGCTACACCTTC.